The clone carrying this T cell receptor beta chain occurred a few times. Antigen unknown. The entirety of the isolated RNA underwent reverse transcription, so expressed TCRB transcripts were sequenced. The table came from immunoSEQ multiplex PCR; TCRdb's copy has only in-frame clones and leaves some out. The sample has around 250,000 clones, about a fifth seen once. It was via CD45RO/CCR7/CD25/CD127/CD95/CD27 that CD4+ naive, central memory, regulatory and stem cell-like memory cells were sorted. Germline CDR1 is LGHNA and CDR2 is YSLEER. V was clipped by 2 bases and J by 8 bases, with 18 bases between them. This CDR3 is 16 amino acids long. The data stem from a study of beta chain features in type 1 diabetes. Study results and caveats: Shorter TCRB CDR3s, moderately but significantly so, were found in Type 1 diabetes patients in all four CD4+ subsets. A definitive answer on HLA type influencing TCRB rearrangement was not reached here.

This sequence was found in a woman in her thirties or forties with type 1 diabetes. Specimen: naive CD4+ T cells from blood. V and J are TRBV4-3 and TRBJ1-4; D gene ambiguous. As DNA, the CDR3 is TGCGCCAGCAGCCAACTCGCGGCGGGGATTAGGGAAAAACTGTTTTTT. It yields the protein CASSQLAAGIREKLFF.